The clone carrying this TCR beta chain was counted a single time. Assay used: immunoSEQ multiplex PCR; TCRdb lists only in-frame clones, some missing. The sample consists of roughly 92,000 clones, 80% to 90% of them appearing once. These data belong to a study of T cells after somatic rescue of genetic block. This clonotype was sampled from a woman aged 18-29 years. Sequenced sample: peripheral blood mononuclear cells (PBMCs).

The CDR3 DNA is TGTGCCAGCAGCGCCAGGGGAACACAAGAGACCCAGTACTTC. Translation: CASSARGTQETQYF. The J gene is TRBJ2-5, the V gene TRBV5-4, with a tentative D call TRBD1 (6 bases). Germline V lookup: CDR1 SGHNT, CDR2 YYREEE (reference sequence). The ends were cut back, 4 bases at V and 2 bases at J, with 12 bases in the middle. The CDR3 is 14 amino acids.